This T cell receptor (beta chain) was identified during a study of blood T cell repertoires in COVID-19. Study-wide context: From T cells, B-cell-depleted T cells, or PBMCs came the material, which was cDNA or gDNA.

Using immunoSEQ multiplex PCR, the repertoire was profiled, and TCRdb retains in-frame clones only, with some absent. Of under 200,000 clones in the sample, 85% to 90% were seen once. The CDR3 extends over 14 amino acids. Germline CDR1 reads LNHDA; CDR2 reads SQIVND (reference sequence). After removal of 1 base from V and 4 bases from J, the junction contained 4 bases not matched to a gene. The sequence was obtained from a man between 45 and 60 years old with active or convalescent COVID-19. The chain uses TRBV19 and TRBJ2-7, with 7 bases fitting TRBD2. Sequencing input: peripheral blood. DNA of the CDR3: TGTGCCAGTAGTATAGCGGGAGGAGGATACGAGCAGTACTTC. Its translation: CASSIAGGGYEQYF. Filled out from reference TRBV19 and TRBJ2-7, the complete variable domain reads DGGITQSPKYLFRKEGQNVTLSCEQNLNHDAMYWYRQDPGQGLRLIYYSQIVNDFQKGDIAEGYSVSREKKESFPLTVTSAQKNPTAFYLCASSIAGGGYEQYFGPGTRLTVT.